The 2 T cell receptor beta chains presented below share a single source sample, sequenced in a study of T cell repertoires and HLA-DP antigens. After more than twelve days' expansion, CD4+ cells were restimulated around 25 h with HeLa expressing allogeneic DPB1. Retrovirally transduced HeLa cells with HLA-DPA1/DPB1, HLA-DM, invariant chain and CD80 served as stimulators. TCRdb's copy holds only in-frame clones and misses some; the assay was immunoSEQ multiplex PCR. The sample lists almost 2,500 clones, 70% to 75% occurring once. Material: CD137- CD4+ T cells from cultured PBMCs. These receptors came from a man aged 55 to 69 in good health and CMV-seronegative.

The gene calls are TRBV5-8 and TRBJ2-5, with D uncertain. V shed 4 bases and J shed 5 bases, with 15 bases lying between them. The CDR3 loop spans 14 amino acids. Germline CDR1 is SGHTS and CDR2 is YDEGEE. The CDR3 loop reads CASSRQAMFETQYF. DNA of the CDR3: TGTGCCAGCAGCCGACAAGCTATGTTCGAGACCCAGTACTTC.

This clone was counted a single time. The chain employs TRBV6-5 and TRBJ2-7, with 7 positions matching TRBD1. V shed 8 bases, J shed 1 base, and the junction held 11 bases outside the gene matches. Germline V lookup: CDR1 MNHEY, CDR2 SVGAGI. The CDR3 has 15 amino acids. CDR3 coding DNA: TGTGCCAGCGGAAAGCCCGGGACAGTTTCCTACGAGCAGTACTTC. It yields the protein CASGKPGTVSYEQYF.